The entry that follows covers one TCR beta chain sequence. Its antigen remains unidentified. This entry belongs to a study of T cells in tuberculosis. Study-level background: In South Africa, adults with active tuberculosis were compared with IGRA-negative and latently infected IGRA-positive adolescents. The study, taken as a whole, reports: Active tuberculosis alpha repertoires lay closer to GMM-specific TCRs than controls'.

Time point of the sample: new active TB diagnosis, blood taken before or within 7 days of starting treatment. Tuberculosis was confirmed by positive sputum smear and/or M. tuberculosis culture. Generated by immunoSEQ multiplex PCR, the TCRdb table keeps only in-frame clones and is missing some. The sample contains over 25,000 clones, about 90% of which appear only once. The CDR3 is 12 residues long. V was pared by 0 bases and J by 6 bases, with 6 bases between. Germline V gene data show CDR1 as MNHEY and CDR2 as SMNVEV (reference sequence). The V and J genes are TRBV27 and TRBJ2-7; the D is unclear. This TCR was recovered from an adult with tuberculosis. Some clones in this sample may be carry-over from other donors' samples. The source was PBMCs, collected at tuberculosis diagnosis. CDR3 in amino acids: CASSLSGVEQYF. The CDR3 DNA follows: TGTGCCAGCAGTTTATCGGGCGTCGAGCAGTACTTC.